The TCR beta chain described here comes from a study of ipilimumab plus nivolumab after autologous stem cell transplantation (dated by TCRdb to 2020 to 2023). For context, the study as a whole: A median of roughly 5 ipilimumab doses and roughly eight nivolumab doses was received by trial patients. The trial enrolled patients with high-risk diffuse large B cell lymphoma, mature T cell lymphoma, or multiple myeloma undergoing autologous transplant. Approximately 36 patients made up the trial's intent-to-treat population. Primary refractory and relapsed disease were included in the DLBCL cohort, with 18-month progression-free survival of around 86% and 29%, respectively. Results and caveats for the whole study, not just this receptor: Combined checkpoint inhibition appeared tolerable as post-transplant consolidation, according to the authors' conclusion. The authors stated that profiles of the T cell receptor repertoire, regulatory T cell phenotype and gut microbiota provided a biologic rationale for studying this approach further.

In its sample, this clone was seen a few times. It has no known antigen specificity. No base qualities exist here, and no much larger clone lies one base off it. Other DNA sequences in the same sample also yield this CDR3. Libraries were made using the immunoSEQ multiplex PCR assay. In its TCRdb copy, this immuneACCESS table keeps in-frame sequences only and misses some clones. Where compared with another copy, unresolved V genes explain less than half of these, and the others have no known cause. The sample table records around 15,000 clones; roughly 85% of these occur just once. Roughly 10% of the sample lies in the top ten. Ipilimumab was given at 1 mg/kg intravenously on day 1 of selected weeks, and checkpoint therapy started 14 to 28 days after autologous transplant. Nivolumab was given at 3 mg/kg intravenously on day 1 of weeks 1, 4, 7, 10, and every two weeks through week 26. This Phase Ib clinical trial tested ipilimumab plus nivolumab, a combined checkpoint inhibition, as consolidation after autologous stem cell transplantation.

CDR1 SGHKS and CDR2 YYEKEE are derived from the germline V gene (reference sequence). Between the V and J ends, shortened by 4 bases and 4 bases respectively, the junction contains 9 bases. The CDR3 numbers 12 residues from cysteine through phenylalanine. The retained sequence is limited to the CDR3, 36 bases, with the frame set at the first base. The chain uses TRBV5-5 and TRBJ2-7, and possibly TRBD2, on 6 matching bases. The specimen comprised PBMCs, sampled in a trial of ipilimumab plus nivolumab as post-transplant consolidation. This clonotype was obtained from a male donor with diffuse large B-cell lymphoma. The CDR3 corresponds to CASSTAGYEQYF. The DNA sequence is as follows: TGTGCCAGCAGCACTGCGGGGTACGAGCAGTACTTC.